The present TCR beta chain was sequenced within a study of T cell changes during pregnancy in multiple sclerosis. This table comes from immunoSEQ multiplex PCR, and its TCRdb copy is limited to in-frame clones, with some not included. This sample has about 48,000 clones; over 75% occur once, and the top ten carry 1% to 1.5%. Germline loops: CDR1 SGHTA, CDR2 FQGNSA. CDR3 length equals 13 residues. The V end lost 9 bases, the J end lost 1 base, and 12 bases lay between the germline ends. The sample was CD4+ T cells from peripheral blood mononuclear cells, taken in the second trimester of pregnancy. The chain combines TRBV7-2 with TRBJ2-5, with D unresolved. This receptor was obtained from a female donor with multiple sclerosis, enrolled in a pregnancy study. The CDR3 sequence: CASERGLQETQYF. The CDR3 nucleotides are TGTGCCAGTGAGCGCGGCCTCCAAGAGACCCAGTACTTC.